The rows below give T cell receptor beta chains drawn from one sample of a study of radiotherapy plus CTLA-4 blockade in lung cancer. TCRdb's copy holds only in-frame clones and misses some; the assay was immunoSEQ multiplex PCR. The sample has some 50,000 clones; 79% are singletons. The input for sequencing was peripheral blood, taken from a patient treated with radiotherapy plus ipilimumab. These receptors came from a human donor with non-small cell lung cancer who had a partial response to radiotherapy plus ipilimumab. Each CDR3 is given with its conserved first and last residue. Fields, in order: V gene, J gene, D gene, clone size, CDR3 DNA, CDR3 protein. The D gene is left open where the match is weak. The size entry is marked missing in some rows and otherwise reads once, few, many or a size class.

v_gene: TRBV6-1; j_gene: TRBJ2-3; d_gene: TRBD2; abundance: once; CDR3nt: TGTGCCAGCAGTGACCCCGGGACTAGCGGGGGGGCCACAGATACGCAGTATTTT; CDR3aa: CASSDPGTSGGATDTQYF
v_gene: TRBV10-3; j_gene: TRBJ1-1; d_gene: .; abundance: .; CDR3nt: TGTGCCATCAGTGAGTCTCTGGTCCTAAACACTGAAGCTTTCTTT; CDR3aa: CAISESLVLNTEAFF
v_gene: TRBV2; j_gene: TRBJ2-2; d_gene: .; abundance: .; CDR3nt: TGTGCCAGCAGTGAACGGGACGGGGAGCTGTTTTTT; CDR3aa: CASSERDGELFF
v_gene: TRBV5-1; j_gene: TRBJ2-3; d_gene: TRBD1; abundance: .; CDR3nt: TGCGCCAGCAGCTTGGGGACAGGGGAGGATACGCAGTATTTT; CDR3aa: CASSLGTGEDTQYF
v_gene: TRBV6-6; j_gene: TRBJ1-6; d_gene: TRBD1; abundance: .; CDR3nt: TGTGCCAGCAGTTGGACCCGACAGGGGAGCAATTCACCCCTCCACTTT; CDR3aa: CASSWTRQGSNSPLHF
v_gene: TRBV6-1; j_gene: TRBJ1-2; d_gene: .; abundance: .; CDR3nt: TGTGCCAGCAGTACACAAGCGCTCGGGGGCTACACCTTC; CDR3aa: CASSTQALGGYTF
v_gene: TRBV5-1; j_gene: TRBJ1-4; d_gene: TRBD1; abundance: .; CDR3nt: TGCGCCAGCAGCGTACAGGGGGCAACTAATGAAAAACTGTTTTTT; CDR3aa: CASSVQGATNEKLFF
v_gene: TRBV2; j_gene: TRBJ2-1; d_gene: TRBD2; abundance: .; CDR3nt: TGTGCCCGGGAGGCCGGGGGGTCCTACAATGAGCAGTTCTTC; CDR3aa: CAREAGGSYNEQFF
v_gene: TRBV5-4; j_gene: TRBJ1-2; d_gene: TRBD1; abundance: few; CDR3nt: TGTGCCAGCAGCTCGTCGGACAGGGCTGATCTTCTCTATGGCTACACCTTC; CDR3aa: CASSSSDRADLLYGYTF
v_gene: TRBV27; j_gene: TRBJ2-5; d_gene: TRBD1; abundance: .; CDR3nt: TGTGCCAGCAGTTCCCCCTCAGGGGGCGGATTCGGGACCCAGTACTTC; CDR3aa: CASSSPSGGGFGTQYF
v_gene: TRBV6-1; j_gene: TRBJ1-2; d_gene: .; abundance: .; CDR3nt: TGTGCCATCGGCGGGGGGTTTCGAGGCTACACCTTC; CDR3aa: CAIGGGFRGYTF
v_gene: TRBV27; j_gene: TRBJ2-7; d_gene: .; abundance: .; CDR3nt: TGTGCCAGCAGTTTGACCGGGTTCGAGCAGTACTTC; CDR3aa: CASSLTGFEQYF